This TCR beta chain was identified in a study of cytomegalovirus exposure and HLA in healthy donors. Whole-study results and caveats: There were some V segments, including TRBV6-2 and TRBV6-3, excluded as indistinguishable.

Regarding this clone: Its specificity is unknown.

It was with 60 Vbeta and 13 Jbeta primers that the PCR ran. The data were produced by immunoSEQ multiplex PCR, yet TCRdb's version contains in-frame clones alone and is incomplete. This sample yields a few hundred thousand clones, of which roughly 86% are seen a single time; more than 1.5% belongs to the top ten. This CDR3 is 14 amino acids long. In germline, CDR1 is MNHNS, CDR2 SASEGT. Trimming removed 5 bases at V and 2 bases at J, with 7 bases between. The clonotype comes from a middle-aged woman in good health and CMV-seropositive. Sequences were obtained from PBMCs. The chain joins TRBV6-1 to TRBJ1-6; D call uncertain. CDR3 sequence: CASSPGTYNSPLHF. The CDR3 bases are TGTGCCAGCAGTCCCGGGACCTATAATTCACCCCTCCACTTT.